Included here is one TCR beta chain sequence, with context. The antigen it binds to is not known. Base qualities are missing; no much larger clone stands one base away. The library was made by 5' RACE. Instrument on record: NextSeq 500. Unique molecular identifiers were attached to individual cDNA molecules in the TCR library protocol so that sequencing error and PCR bias could be corrected. Both TCR alpha and beta chains were sequenced, and tight co-correlation was observed between alpha and beta sequence abundances in each sample. The source study handled its data this way. Decombinator V4 was used to annotate TCR sequences for V gene, J gene and CDR3. TCRs were defined as expanded if a significant change between any two time points was detected under a Poisson model with p below 0.0001. Abundances of TCRs were expressed as counts per million after normalisation to the total number of TCRs sequenced in each sample. TRAV1-2 paired with TRAJ12, TRAJ20 or TRAJ33 defined MAIT TCRs, while TRAV10 paired with TRAJ18 defined iNKT TCRs. VDJdb, accessed 1 November 2021, was searched for CMV, EBV and SARS-CoV-2 annotated TCRs, with TCRs annotated for multiple antigens excluded. TCRdb ran its own pipeline on the public reads, namely fastp trimming at Q25 and MiXCR clone calling, and kept in-frame beta chains. Each CDR3 protein appears once, grouped with its most common genes and DNA. The authors' filters were not applied to this entry. The table for this sample lists about 83,000 distinct CDR3 sequences; about 12% of them were counted only once. Together, the top ten hold approximately 7% of the sample.

This was a case-control study nested in a cohort of healthcare workers in London, UK, who had nasopharyngeal swab PCR tests and blood samples taken every week. Healthcare workers were enrolled in the week of the UK lockdown, from 23 to 31 March 2020, and were followed every week for up to roughly 15 weeks. Sequences SGDLS (CDR1) and YYNGEE (CDR2) are obtained from the germline V gene. V sheds 2 bases and J sheds 0 bases, leaving 19 bases between their ends. There are 18 amino acids in the CDR3, from cysteine to phenylalanine inclusive. The entry retains the CDR3 DNA only, 54 bases that are in frame from base 1. This sample was included in a study of early T cells in non-severe SARS-CoV-2 infection (dated by TCRdb to the early 2020s). Looking at the study overall: Because TCR sequencing was done on bulk RNA from unsorted whole blood, the alpha and beta chains could not be paired.

Broader findings and caveats from the paper: VDJdb matching was skewed toward anti-spike CD8 responses, so virus-specific expansions were likely underestimated and private and CD4 specificities were missed.

The chain links TRBV9 with TRBJ2-3, with the D gene tentatively TRBD1 or TRBD2, based on 5 matching bases in each. The receptor's source is an adult who was a healthcare worker with PCR-confirmed SARS-CoV-2 infection or an uninfected control (not recorded which). The sequencing sample was made of whole blood. CDR3 protein: CASSVLPGYGASTDTQYF. The DNA sequence reads TGTGCCAGCAGCGTCCTCCCAGGGTACGGGGCTAGCACAGATACGCAGTATTTT.